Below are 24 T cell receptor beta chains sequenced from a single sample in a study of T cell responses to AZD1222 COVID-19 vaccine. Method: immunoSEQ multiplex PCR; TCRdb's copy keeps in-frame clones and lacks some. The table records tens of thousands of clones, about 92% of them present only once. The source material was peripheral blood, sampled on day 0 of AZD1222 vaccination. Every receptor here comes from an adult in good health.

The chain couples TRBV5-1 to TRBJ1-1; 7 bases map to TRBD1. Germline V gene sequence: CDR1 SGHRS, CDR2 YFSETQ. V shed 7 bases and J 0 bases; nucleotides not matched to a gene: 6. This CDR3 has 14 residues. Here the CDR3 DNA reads TGCGCCAGCGGACAGGACAGGATGAACACTGAAGCTTTCTTT. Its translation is CASGQDRMNTEAFF.

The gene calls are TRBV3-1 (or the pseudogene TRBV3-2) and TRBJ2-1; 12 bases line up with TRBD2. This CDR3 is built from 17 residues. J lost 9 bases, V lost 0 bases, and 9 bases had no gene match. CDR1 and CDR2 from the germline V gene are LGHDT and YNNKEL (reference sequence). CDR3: CASSQELTSGGSGEQFF. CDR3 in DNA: TGTGCCAGCAGCCAAGAGTTGACTAGCGGGGGCTCCGGTGAGCAGTTCTTC.

The CDR3 nucleotides are TGTGCCAGCAGTGACTCCTTGGCGGGAGACTACAATGAGCAGTTCTTC. Translated: CASSDSLAGDYNEQFF. The rearrangement uses TRBV6-4 and TRBJ2-1, with 7 nucleotides matching TRBD2. The CDR3 runs to 16 residues. V shed 0 bases, J shed 3 bases, and the junction held 5 bases outside the gene matches. The germline gives CDR1 MRHNA, CDR2 SNTAGT.

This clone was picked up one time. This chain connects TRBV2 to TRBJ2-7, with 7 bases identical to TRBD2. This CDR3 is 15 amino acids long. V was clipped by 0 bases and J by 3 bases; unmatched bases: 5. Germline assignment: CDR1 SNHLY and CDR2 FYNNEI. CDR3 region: CASSEALKRGYEQYF. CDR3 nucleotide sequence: TGTGCCAGCAGTGAAGCGTTAAAGCGGGGCTACGAGCAGTACTTC.

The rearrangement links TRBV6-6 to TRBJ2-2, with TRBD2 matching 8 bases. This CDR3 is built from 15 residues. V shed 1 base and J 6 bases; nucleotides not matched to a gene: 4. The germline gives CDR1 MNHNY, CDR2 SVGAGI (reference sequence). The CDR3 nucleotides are TGTGCCAGCAGTTACTTCCGGGAGGGGGCCGGGGAGCTGTTTTTT. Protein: CASSYFREGAGELFF.

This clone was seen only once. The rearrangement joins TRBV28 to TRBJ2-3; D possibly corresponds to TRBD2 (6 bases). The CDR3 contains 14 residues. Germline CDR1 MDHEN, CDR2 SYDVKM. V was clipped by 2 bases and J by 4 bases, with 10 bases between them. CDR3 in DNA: TGTGCCAGCAGTTTAGGGACTCGACCAGATACGCAGTATTTT. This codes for CASSLGTRPDTQYF.

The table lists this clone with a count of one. CDR3 nucleotides: TGTGCCAGCAGTCCCGGGACAGGGAGTGGCTACACCTTC. It codes for CASSPGTGSGYTF. The chain has TRBV7-2 and TRBJ1-2; 9 nucleotides agree with TRBD1. With 6 bases clipped from V and 7 bases from J, the junction kept 6 bases outside the gene matches. CDR3 length: 13 amino acids. CDR1 is SGHTA and CDR2 is FQGNSA in the germline V gene.

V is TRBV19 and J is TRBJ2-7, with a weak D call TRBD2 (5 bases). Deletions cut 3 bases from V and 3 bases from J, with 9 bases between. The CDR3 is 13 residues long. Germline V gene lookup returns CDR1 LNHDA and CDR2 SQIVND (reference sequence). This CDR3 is CASSMPGFYEQYF. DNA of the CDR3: TGTGCCAGTAGTATGCCGGGGTTCTACGAGCAGTACTTC.

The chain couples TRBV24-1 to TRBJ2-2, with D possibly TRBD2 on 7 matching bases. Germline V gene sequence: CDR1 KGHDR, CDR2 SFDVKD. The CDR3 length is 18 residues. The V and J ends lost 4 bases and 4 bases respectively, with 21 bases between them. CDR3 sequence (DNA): TGTGCCACCAGTGACCGCCCGGGGGCGGGAGTGATCACCGGGGAGCTGTTTTTT. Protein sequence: CATSDRPGAGVITGELFF.

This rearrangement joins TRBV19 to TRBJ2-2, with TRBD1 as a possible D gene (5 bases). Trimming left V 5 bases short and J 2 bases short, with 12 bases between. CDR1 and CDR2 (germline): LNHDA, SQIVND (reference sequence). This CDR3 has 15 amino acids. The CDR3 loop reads CASSLSGANTGELFF. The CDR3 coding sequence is TGTGCCAGTAGTCTCAGTGGGGCAAACACCGGGGAGCTGTTTTTT.

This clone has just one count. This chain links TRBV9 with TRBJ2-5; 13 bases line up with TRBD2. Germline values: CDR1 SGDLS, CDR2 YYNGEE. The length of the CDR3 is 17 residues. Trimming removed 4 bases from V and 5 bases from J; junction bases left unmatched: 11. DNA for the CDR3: TGTGCCAGCAGCATCCGAGGACTAGCGGGAGTGGAGGAGACCCAGTACTTC. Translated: CASSIRGLAGVEETQYF.

CDR3 protein: CASSRRQANSPLHF. As DNA, the CDR3 is TGTGCCAGCAGTAGACGACAGGCCAATTCACCCCTCCACTTT. V and J are TRBV6-5 and TRBJ1-6, with a possible D match to TRBD1 (6 bases). This CDR3 spans 14 amino acids. V was clipped by 5 bases and J by 7 bases, with 12 bases between them. From germline, CDR1 is MNHEY and CDR2 SVGAGI.

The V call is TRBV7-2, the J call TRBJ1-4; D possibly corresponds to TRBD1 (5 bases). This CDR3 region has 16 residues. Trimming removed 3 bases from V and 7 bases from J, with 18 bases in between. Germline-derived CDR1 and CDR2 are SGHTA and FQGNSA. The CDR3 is CASSLSIVRAGEKLFF. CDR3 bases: TGTGCCAGCAGCTTGAGTATAGTCAGGGCTGGTGAAAAACTGTTTTTT.

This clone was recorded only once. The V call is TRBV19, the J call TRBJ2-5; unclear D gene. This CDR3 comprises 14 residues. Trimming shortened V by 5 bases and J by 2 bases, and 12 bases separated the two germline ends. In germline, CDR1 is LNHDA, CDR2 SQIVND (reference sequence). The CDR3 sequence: CASSSAERQETQYF. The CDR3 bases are TGTGCCAGTAGTTCAGCTGAACGTCAAGAGACCCAGTACTTC.

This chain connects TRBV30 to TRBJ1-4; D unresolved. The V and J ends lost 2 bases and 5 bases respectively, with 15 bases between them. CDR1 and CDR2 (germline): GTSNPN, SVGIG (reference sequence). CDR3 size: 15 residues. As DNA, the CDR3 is TGTGCCTGGAGTAGAAACCGGGCCTCAAATGAAAAACTGTTTTTT. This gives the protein CAWSRNRASNEKLFF.

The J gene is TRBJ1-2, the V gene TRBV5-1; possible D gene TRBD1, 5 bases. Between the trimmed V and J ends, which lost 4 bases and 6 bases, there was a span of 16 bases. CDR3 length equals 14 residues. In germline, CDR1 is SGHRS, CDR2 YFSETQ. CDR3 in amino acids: CASSPIGERDGYTF. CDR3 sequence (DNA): TGCGCCAGCAGCCCCATAGGGGAGCGGGATGGCTACACCTTC.

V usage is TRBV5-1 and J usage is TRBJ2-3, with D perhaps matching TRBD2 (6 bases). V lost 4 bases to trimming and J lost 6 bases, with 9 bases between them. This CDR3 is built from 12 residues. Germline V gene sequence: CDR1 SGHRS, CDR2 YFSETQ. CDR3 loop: CASSLRGDTQYF. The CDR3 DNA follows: TGCGCCAGCAGCCTTCGGGGGGATACGCAGTATTTT.

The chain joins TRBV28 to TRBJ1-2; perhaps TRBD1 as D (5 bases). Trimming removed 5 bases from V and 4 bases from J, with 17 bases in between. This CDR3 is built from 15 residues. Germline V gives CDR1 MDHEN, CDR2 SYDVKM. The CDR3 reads CASSPRGGVGYGYTF. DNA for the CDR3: TGTGCCAGCAGTCCCCGTGGGGGTGTCGGCTATGGCTACACCTTC.

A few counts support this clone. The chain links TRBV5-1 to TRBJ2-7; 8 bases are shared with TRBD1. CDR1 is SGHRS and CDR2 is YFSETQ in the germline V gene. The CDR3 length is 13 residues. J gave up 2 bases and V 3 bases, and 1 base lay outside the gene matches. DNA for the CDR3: TGCGCCAGCAGCTCACAGGGGGCCTACGAGCAGTACTTC. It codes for CASSSQGAYEQYF.

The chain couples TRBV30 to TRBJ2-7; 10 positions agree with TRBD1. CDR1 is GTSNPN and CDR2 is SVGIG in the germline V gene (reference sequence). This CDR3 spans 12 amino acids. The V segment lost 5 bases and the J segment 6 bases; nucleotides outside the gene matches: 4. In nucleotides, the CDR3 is TGTGCCTGGGGGACAGGGGCGGGCGAGCAGTACTTC. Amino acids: CAWGTGAGEQYF.

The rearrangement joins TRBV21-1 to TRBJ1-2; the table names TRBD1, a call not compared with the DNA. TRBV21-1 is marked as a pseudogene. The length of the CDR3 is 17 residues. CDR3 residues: CASSNKNRGRCGYGYTF. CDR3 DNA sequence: TGTGCCAGCAGCAATAAGAACAGGGGGCGATGTGGCTATGGCTACACCTTC.

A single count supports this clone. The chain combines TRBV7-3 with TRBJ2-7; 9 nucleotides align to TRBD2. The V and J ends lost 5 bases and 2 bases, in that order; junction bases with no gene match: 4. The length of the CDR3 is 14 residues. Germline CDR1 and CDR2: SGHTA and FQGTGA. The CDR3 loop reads CASSKAGGAYEQYF. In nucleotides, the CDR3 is TGTGCCAGCAGCAAAGCGGGGGGCGCCTACGAGCAGTACTTC. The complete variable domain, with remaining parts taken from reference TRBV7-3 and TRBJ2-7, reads GAGVSQTPSNKVTEKGKYVELRCDPISGHTALYWYRQSLGQGPEFLIYFQGTGAADDSGLPNDRFFAVRPEGSVSTLKIQRTERGDSAVYLCASSKAGGAYEQYFGPGTRLTVT.

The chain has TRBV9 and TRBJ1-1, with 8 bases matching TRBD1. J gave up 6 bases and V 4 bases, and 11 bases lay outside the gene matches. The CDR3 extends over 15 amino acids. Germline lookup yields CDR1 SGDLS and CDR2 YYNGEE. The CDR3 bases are TGTGCCAGCAGCCCCCGACAGGGGATAATCGCTGAAGCTTTCTTT. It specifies CASSPRQGIIAEAFF.

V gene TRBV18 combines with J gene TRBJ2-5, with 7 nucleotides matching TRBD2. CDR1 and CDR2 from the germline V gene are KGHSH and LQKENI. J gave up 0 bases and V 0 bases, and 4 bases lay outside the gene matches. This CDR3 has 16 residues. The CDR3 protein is CASSPPSAGDQETQYF. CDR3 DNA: TGTGCCAGCTCACCACCGAGCGCGGGAGACCAAGAGACCCAGTACTTC.